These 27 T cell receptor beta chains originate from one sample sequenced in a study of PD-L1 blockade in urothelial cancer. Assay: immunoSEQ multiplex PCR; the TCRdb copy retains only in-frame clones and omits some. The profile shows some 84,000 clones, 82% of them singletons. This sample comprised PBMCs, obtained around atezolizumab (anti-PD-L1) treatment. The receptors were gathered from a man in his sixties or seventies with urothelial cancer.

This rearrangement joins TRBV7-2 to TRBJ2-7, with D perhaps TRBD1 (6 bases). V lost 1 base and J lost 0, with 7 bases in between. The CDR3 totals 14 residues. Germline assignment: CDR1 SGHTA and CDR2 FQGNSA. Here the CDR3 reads CASSLDRASYEQYF. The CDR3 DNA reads TGTGCCAGCAGCTTAGACAGGGCCTCCTACGAGCAGTACTTC.

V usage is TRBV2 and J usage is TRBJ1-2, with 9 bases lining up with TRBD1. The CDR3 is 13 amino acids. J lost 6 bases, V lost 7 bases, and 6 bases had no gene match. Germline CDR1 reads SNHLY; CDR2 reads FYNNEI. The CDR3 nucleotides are TGTGCCAGCAATAGGGACAGGGAGGATGGCTACACCTTC. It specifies CASNRDREDGYTF. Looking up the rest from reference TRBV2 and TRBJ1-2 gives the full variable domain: EPEVTQTPSHQVTQMGQEVILRCVPISNHLYFYWYRQILGQKVEFLVSFYNNEISEKSEIFDDQFSVERPDGSNFTLKIRSTKLEDSAMYFCASNRDREDGYTFGSGTRLTVV.

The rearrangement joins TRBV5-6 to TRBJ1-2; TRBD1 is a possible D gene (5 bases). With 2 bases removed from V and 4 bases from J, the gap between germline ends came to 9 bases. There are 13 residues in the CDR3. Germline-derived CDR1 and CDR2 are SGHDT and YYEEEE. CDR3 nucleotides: TGTGCCAGCAGCTTAGGGGCGGCCTATGGCTACACCTTC. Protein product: CASSLGAAYGYTF.

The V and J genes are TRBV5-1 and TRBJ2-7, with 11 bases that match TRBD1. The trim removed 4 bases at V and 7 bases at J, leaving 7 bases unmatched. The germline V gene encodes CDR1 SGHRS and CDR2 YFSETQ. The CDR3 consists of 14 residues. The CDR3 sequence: CASSNGQGAREQYF. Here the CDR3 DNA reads TGCGCCAGCAGCAACGGACAGGGGGCAAGGGAGCAGTACTTC.

CDR3 DNA sequence: TGTGCCAGCGACGAAACTAGCGGGAGGGCGGGAGATACGCAGTATTTT. Translation gives CASDETSGRAGDTQYF. The chain combines TRBV11-2 with TRBJ2-3; 13 bases are a match to TRBD2. With 8 bases clipped from V and 5 bases from J, the junction kept 10 bases outside the gene matches. Germline V gene data show CDR1 as SGHAT and CDR2 as FQNNGV. The CDR3 is 16 amino acids.

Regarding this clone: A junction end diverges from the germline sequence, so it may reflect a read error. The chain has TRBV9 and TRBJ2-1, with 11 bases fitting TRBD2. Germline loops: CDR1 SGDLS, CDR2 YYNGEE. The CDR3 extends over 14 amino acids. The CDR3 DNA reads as TGTGCCAGTAGCGGGAGGGCAGGCTACAATGAGCAGTTCTTC. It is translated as CASSGRAGYNEQFF.

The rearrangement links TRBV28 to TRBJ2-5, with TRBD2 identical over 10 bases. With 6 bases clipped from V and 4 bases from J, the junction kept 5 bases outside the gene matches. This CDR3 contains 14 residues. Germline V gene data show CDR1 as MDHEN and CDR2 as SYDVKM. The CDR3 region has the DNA TGTGCCAGCAGCCAAAGCGGGAGGGGAGAGACCCAGTACTTC. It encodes CASSQSGRGETQYF.

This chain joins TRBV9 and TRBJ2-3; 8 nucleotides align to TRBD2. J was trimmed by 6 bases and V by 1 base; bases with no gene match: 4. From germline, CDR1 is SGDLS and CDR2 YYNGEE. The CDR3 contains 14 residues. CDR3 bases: TGTGCCAGCAGCGTATCCGGGAGGGTGGATACGCAGTATTTT. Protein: CASSVSGRVDTQYF.

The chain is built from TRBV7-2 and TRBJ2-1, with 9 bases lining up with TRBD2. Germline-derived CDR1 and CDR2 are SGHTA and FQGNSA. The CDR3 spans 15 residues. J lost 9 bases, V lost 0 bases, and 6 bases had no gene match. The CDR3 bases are TGTGCCAGCAGCTTAGCGGGTAGCGGGAGCGGTGAGCAGTTCTTC. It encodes CASSLAGSGSGEQFF.

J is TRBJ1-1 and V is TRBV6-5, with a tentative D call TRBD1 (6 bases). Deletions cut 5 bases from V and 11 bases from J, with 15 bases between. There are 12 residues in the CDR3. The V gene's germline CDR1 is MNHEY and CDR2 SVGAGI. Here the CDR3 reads CASSNPGQSAFF. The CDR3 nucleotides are TGTGCCAGCAGTAACCCAGGACAGTCGGCTTTCTTT.

The CDR3 loop is CASSPARGLETQYF. In nucleotides, the CDR3 is TGCGCCAGCAGCCCTGCCAGGGGGCTAGAGACCCAGTACTTC. The chain uses TRBV5-1 and TRBJ2-5; 8 bases map to TRBD1. Germline loops: CDR1 SGHRS, CDR2 YFSETQ. There are 14 residues in the CDR3. With V trimmed by 4 bases and J by 4 bases, 6 bases remained unmatched.

The CDR3 DNA follows: TGTGCCAGCAGCTTAGGACAGGCTGGAAACTATGGCTACACCTTC. It specifies CASSLGQAGNYGYTF. The chain carries TRBV7-2 and TRBJ1-2, with D possibly matching TRBD1 (6 bases). CDR1 and CDR2 from the germline V gene are SGHTA and FQGNSA. Between the trimmed V and J ends, which lost 1 base and 2 bases, there was a span of 11 bases. The length of the CDR3 is 15 residues.

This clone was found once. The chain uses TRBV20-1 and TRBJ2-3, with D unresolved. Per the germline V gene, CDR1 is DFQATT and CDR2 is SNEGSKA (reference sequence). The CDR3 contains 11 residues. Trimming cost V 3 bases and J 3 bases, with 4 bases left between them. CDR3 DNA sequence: TGCAGTGCTAGCCAGACAGATACGCAGTATTTT. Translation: CSASQTDTQYF.

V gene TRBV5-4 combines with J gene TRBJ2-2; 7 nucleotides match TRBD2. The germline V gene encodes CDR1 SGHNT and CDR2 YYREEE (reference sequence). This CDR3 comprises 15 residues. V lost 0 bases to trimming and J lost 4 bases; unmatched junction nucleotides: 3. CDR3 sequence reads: CASSLGAGSTGELFF. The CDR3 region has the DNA TGTGCCAGCAGCTTGGGAGCGGGGAGCACCGGGGAGCTGTTTTTT.

CDR3 in DNA: TGTGCCAGCAGCCGGACAGTCCAAGAGACCCAGTACTTC. Encoded protein: CASSRTVQETQYF. The rearrangement joins TRBV7-9 to TRBJ2-5; maybe TRBD1 (6 bases). The V end lost 5 bases, the J end lost 1 base, and 8 bases lay between the germline ends. CDR1 SEHNR and CDR2 FQNEAQ come from the germline V gene (reference sequence). The CDR3 length is 13 residues.

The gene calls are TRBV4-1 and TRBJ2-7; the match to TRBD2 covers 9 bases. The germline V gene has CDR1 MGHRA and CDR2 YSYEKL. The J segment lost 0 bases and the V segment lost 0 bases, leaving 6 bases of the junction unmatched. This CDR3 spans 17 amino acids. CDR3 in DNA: TGCGCCAGCAGCCAAGAATTAATAGCGGGGGCCTCCTACGAGCAGTACTTC. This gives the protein CASSQELIAGASYEQYF.

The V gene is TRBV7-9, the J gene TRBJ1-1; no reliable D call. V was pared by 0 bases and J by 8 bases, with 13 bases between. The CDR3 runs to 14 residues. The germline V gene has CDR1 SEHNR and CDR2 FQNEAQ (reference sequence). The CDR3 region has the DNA TGTGCCAGCAGCTTAGCGGTAGCCATTACCGAAGCTTTCTTT. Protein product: CASSLAVAITEAFF.

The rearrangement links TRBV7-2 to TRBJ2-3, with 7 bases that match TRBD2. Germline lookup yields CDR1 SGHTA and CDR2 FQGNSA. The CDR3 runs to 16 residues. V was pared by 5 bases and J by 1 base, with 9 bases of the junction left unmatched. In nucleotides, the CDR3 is TGTGCCAGCAGCCCCACGGGGCTAGCGGGCACAGATACGCAGTATTTT. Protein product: CASSPTGLAGTDTQYF.

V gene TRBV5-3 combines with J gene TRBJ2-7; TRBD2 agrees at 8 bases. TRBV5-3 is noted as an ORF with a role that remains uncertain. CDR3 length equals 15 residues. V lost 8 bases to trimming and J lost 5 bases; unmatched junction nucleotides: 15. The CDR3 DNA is TGTGCCAGCAGCCAAGATTATAACGGGAGGGACGAGCAGTACTTC. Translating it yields CASSQDYNGRDEQYF.

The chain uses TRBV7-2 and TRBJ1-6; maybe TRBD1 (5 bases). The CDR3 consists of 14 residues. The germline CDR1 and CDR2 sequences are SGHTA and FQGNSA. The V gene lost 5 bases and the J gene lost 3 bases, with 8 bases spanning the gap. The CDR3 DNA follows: TGTGCCAGCAGCCGGGGGGTCTATAATTCACCCCTCCACTTT. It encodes CASSRGVYNSPLHF.

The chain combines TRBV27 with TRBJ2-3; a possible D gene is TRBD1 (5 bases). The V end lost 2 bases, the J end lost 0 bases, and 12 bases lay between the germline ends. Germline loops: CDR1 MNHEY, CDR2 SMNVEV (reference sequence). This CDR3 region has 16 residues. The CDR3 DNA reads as TGTGCCAGCAGTTTAGGGCAGGGCCCTAGCACAGATACGCAGTATTTT. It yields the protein CASSLGQGPSTDTQYF.

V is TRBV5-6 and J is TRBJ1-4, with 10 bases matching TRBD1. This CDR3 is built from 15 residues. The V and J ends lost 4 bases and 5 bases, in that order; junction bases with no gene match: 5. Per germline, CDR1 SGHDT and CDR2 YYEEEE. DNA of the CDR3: TGTGCCAGCAGCGTGGGACAGGGGAGGAATGAAAAACTGTTTTTT. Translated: CASSVGQGRNEKLFF.

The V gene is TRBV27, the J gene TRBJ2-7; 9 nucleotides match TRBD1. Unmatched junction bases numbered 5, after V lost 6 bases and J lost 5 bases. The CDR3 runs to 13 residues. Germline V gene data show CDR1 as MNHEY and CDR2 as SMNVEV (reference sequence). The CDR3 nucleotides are TGTGCCAGCAGGGGGACAGGGAACCACGAGCAGTACTTC. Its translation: CASRGTGNHEQYF.

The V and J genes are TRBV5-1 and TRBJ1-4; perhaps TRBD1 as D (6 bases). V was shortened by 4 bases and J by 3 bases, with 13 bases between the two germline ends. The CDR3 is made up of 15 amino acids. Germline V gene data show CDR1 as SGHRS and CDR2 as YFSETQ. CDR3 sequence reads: CASSGQGRSNEKLFF. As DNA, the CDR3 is TGCGCCAGCAGCGGGCAGGGGAGATCTAATGAAAAACTGTTTTTT.

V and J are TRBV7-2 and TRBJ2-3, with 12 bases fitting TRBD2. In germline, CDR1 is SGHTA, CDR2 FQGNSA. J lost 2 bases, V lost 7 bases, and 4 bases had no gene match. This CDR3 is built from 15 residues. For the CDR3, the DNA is TGTGCCAGCACGACTAGCGGGAGTGTCACAGATACGCAGTATTTT. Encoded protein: CASTTSGSVTDTQYF.

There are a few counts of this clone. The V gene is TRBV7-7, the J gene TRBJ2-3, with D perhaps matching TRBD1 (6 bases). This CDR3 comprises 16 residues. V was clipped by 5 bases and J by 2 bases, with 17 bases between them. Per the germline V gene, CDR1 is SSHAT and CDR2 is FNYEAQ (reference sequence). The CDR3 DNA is TGTGCCAGCAGCCCGGGACATAGGCTCACCACAGATACGCAGTATTTT. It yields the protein CASSPGHRLTTDTQYF.

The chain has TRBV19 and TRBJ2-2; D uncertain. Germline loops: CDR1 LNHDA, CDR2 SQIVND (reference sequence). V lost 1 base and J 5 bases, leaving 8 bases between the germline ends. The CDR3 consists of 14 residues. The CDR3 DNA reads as TGTGCCAGTAGTATAGCAGTCAAAACCGGGGAGCTGTTTTTT. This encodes CASSIAVKTGELFF.